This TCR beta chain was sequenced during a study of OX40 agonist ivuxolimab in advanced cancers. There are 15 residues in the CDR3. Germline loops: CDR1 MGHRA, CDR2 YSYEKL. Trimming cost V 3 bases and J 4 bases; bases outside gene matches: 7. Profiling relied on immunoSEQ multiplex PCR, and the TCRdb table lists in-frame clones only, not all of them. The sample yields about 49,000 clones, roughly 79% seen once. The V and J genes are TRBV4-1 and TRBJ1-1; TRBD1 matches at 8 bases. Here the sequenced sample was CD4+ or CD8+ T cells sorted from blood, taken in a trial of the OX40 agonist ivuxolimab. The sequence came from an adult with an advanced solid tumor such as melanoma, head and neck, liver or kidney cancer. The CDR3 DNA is TGCGCCAGCAGCCAGATCAGGGGGCTTTTCACTGAAGCTTTCTTT. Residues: CASSQIRGLFTEAFF.